This T cell receptor beta chain was retrieved from a study of blood T cell repertoires in COVID-19. Only in-frame clones appear in the TCRdb table, and some are missing; sequencing was by immunoSEQ multiplex PCR. The table has around 290,000 clones, about 89% seen once. Clinical history as reported by participants underpinned cohort assignment. Recovery among Cohort 3 donors was established by two negative PCRs, clearance, or symptom resolution. CDR3 size: 12 residues. V gave up 0 bases and J gave up 7 bases, with 7 bases separating them. This clone was counted a single time. The rearrangement links TRBV12-3 or TRBV12-4 to TRBJ2-7; D unclear. The sequence was obtained from a woman in her forties who had recovered from COVID-19. The sample was PBMCs or T cells enriched from blood (not recorded which). CDR3 DNA sequence: TGTGCCAGCAGTTTAGCGCTCAGGGAGCAGTACTTC. The encoded protein is CASSLALREQYF.